A single sample is the source of the 14 T cell receptor beta chains below, sequenced in a study of blood T cell repertoires in COVID-19. Sequencing was performed with immunoSEQ multiplex PCR; in TCRdb, only in-frame clones are kept and a portion is missing. This table holds 250,000 to 300,000 clones, 70% to 90% found once. Sequencing was performed on peripheral blood. These receptors all stem from a man aged 60 to 69 who had recovered from COVID-19.

This clone was picked up one time. This chain joins TRBV5-4 and TRBJ2-3, with D possibly TRBD2 on 5 matching bases. The germline gives CDR1 SGHNT, CDR2 YYREEE (reference sequence). Trimming pared 6 bases from V and 5 bases from J, leaving 19 bases between. CDR3 size: 15 residues. CDR3 protein: CASNPEDQAGDTQYF. DNA of the CDR3: TGTGCCAGCAACCCGGAGGACCAGGCCGGAGATACGCAGTATTTT.

V gene TRBV14 combines with J gene TRBJ1-1; 8 bases line up with TRBD1. The V and J ends lost 0 bases and 0 bases, in that order; junction bases with no gene match: 3. The CDR3 loop spans 16 amino acids. The germline V gene has CDR1 SGHDN and CDR2 FVKESK. The CDR3 DNA reads as TGTGCCAGCAGCCAAGACCTGGGACAGGTGAACACTGAAGCTTTCTTT. Translated: CASSQDLGQVNTEAFF.

A word on this clone: This sample also contains other DNA sequences that code for the same CDR3. The rearrangement uses TRBV2 and TRBJ1-1, with no clear D. V was shortened by 2 bases and J by 3 bases, with 4 bases between the two germline ends. CDR3 length equals 12 residues. Germline CDR1 is SNHLY and CDR2 is FYNNEI. The CDR3: CASSESYTEAFF. CDR3 nucleotides: TGTGCCAGCAGTGAATCGTACACTGAAGCTTTCTTT.

The gene calls are TRBV7-9 and TRBJ2-7, with D maybe TRBD1 (6 bases). This CDR3 spans 15 amino acids. The V end was cut by 0 bases, the J end by 2 bases, with 11 bases between. Per the germline V gene, CDR1 is SEHNR and CDR2 is FQNEAQ (reference sequence). This chain's CDR3 is CASSLATGSPYEQYF. The CDR3, as DNA: TGTGCCAGCAGCTTAGCGACAGGTTCTCCCTACGAGCAGTACTTC.

Note on this clone: In the same sample, other DNA sequences code for this CDR3. This chain links TRBV9 with TRBJ2-1; weak D call: TRBD1 (5 bases). V was pared by 0 bases and J by 0 bases, with 7 bases between. Germline V CDR1 and CDR2: SGDLS, YYNGEE. The CDR3 is made up of 15 amino acids. In DNA form, the CDR3 reads TGTGCCAGCAGCGTAGGGGGCACCTCCTACAATGAGCAGTTCTTC. It translates to CASSVGGTSYNEQFF.

The chain employs TRBV6-1 and TRBJ1-6; possible D gene TRBD1, 6 bases. CDR3 length: 15 amino acids. CDR1 MNHNS and CDR2 SASEGT come from the germline V gene. Trimming removed 1 base at V and 7 bases at J, with 11 bases between. The CDR3 sequence is CASSEDRVRNSPLHF. In nucleotides, the CDR3 is TGTGCCAGCAGTGAAGACAGGGTACGGAATTCACCCCTCCACTTT.

This clone has a single count. Other DNA sequences in the sample encode the same CDR3. The J gene is TRBJ2-1, the V gene TRBV18; TRBD2 matches at 7 bases. The CDR3 has 12 residues. Germline V gene sequence: CDR1 KGHSH, CDR2 LQKENI. J lost 7 bases, V lost 3 bases, and 0 bases had no gene match. The CDR3 reads CASSPGGNEQFF. In DNA, the CDR3 is TGTGCCAGCTCACCGGGGGGGAATGAGCAGTTCTTC. Full variable domain (outside the CDR3, taken from reference TRBV18 and TRBJ2-1): NAGVMQNPRHLVRRRGQEARLRCSPMKGHSHVYWYRQLPEEGLKFMVYLQKENIIDESGMPKERFSAEFPKEGPSILRIQQVVRGDSAAYFCASSPGGNEQFFGPGTRLTVL.

The V call is TRBV9, the J call TRBJ2-6; perhaps TRBD1 as D (6 bases). Trimming removed 4 bases at V and 3 bases at J, with 11 bases between. Germline lookup yields CDR1 SGDLS and CDR2 YYNGEE. CDR3 size: 15 residues. The CDR3 here is CASSPWGRGANVLTF. The CDR3 region has the DNA TGTGCCAGCAGCCCATGGGGGCGTGGGGCCAACGTCCTGACTTTC. Full variable domain (rest looked up from reference TRBV9 and TRBJ2-6): DSGVTQTPKHLITATGQRVTLRCSPRSGDLSVYWYQQSLDQGLQFLIQYYNGEERAKGNILERFSAQQFPDLHSELNLSSLELGDSALYFCASSPWGRGANVLTFGAGSRLTVL.

The gene calls are TRBV28 and TRBJ1-5; no clear D. This CDR3 is 16 amino acids long. CDR1 and CDR2 (germline): MDHEN, SYDVKM. V was cut by 8 bases and J by 0 bases, with 17 bases left in between. The CDR3 DNA is TGTGCCAGCGACCATACAGTTCTGTATAGCAATCAGCCCCAGCATTTT. Translating gives CASDHTVLYSNQPQHF.

Concerning this clone itself: One junction end disagrees with the germline gene, perhaps due to a read error. V usage is TRBV7-7 and J usage is TRBJ2-7, with a tentative D call TRBD2 (6 bases). The length of the CDR3 is 13 residues. The germline gives CDR1 SSHAT, CDR2 FNYEAQ (reference sequence). The CDR3 bases are TGTGCTAGCAGCTTGGGACTTTCCTACGAGCAGTACTTC. Translated, it gives CASSLGLSYEQYF.

The chain uses TRBV28 and TRBJ2-5, with 7 bases that match TRBD1. Losses at the gene ends were 6 bases for V and 10 bases for J; bases not matched to a gene: 8. The germline CDR1 and CDR2 sequences are MDHEN and SYDVKM. The CDR3 runs 12 residues. For the CDR3, the DNA is TGTGCCAGCAGCCTCCTAACAGGGGACCAGTACTTC. This gives the protein CASSLLTGDQYF.

Of note for this clone: At the DNA level, this CDR3 is encoded by other sequences in the same sample as well. V gene TRBV11-2 combines with J gene TRBJ1-1, with 8 bases that match TRBD1. The V and J ends lost 6 bases and 2 bases, in that order; junction bases with no gene match: 5. The length of the CDR3 is 14 residues. From germline, CDR1 is SGHAT and CDR2 FQNNGV. CDR3 DNA sequence: TGTGCCAGCAGTCCCGGACAGGGCAACACTGAAGCTTTCTTT. This encodes CASSPGQGNTEAFF.

V is TRBV19 and J is TRBJ2-2, with TRBD1 matching over 8 bases. Per the germline V gene, CDR1 is LNHDA and CDR2 is SQIVND (reference sequence). The length of the CDR3 is 17 residues. V was clipped by 0 bases and J by 6 bases; unmatched bases: 9. CDR3 sequence reads: CASSIDHQGATPGELFF. CDR3 in DNA: TGTGCCAGTAGTATAGATCATCAGGGGGCGACGCCCGGGGAGCTGTTTTTT.

Comment on this clone: Other DNA sequences in this specimen translate into the identical CDR3. The genes are TRBV29-1 and TRBJ2-3; D call uncertain. Germline V gene data show CDR1 as SQVTM and CDR2 as ANQGSEA. CDR3 length: 12 residues. V was pared by 6 bases and J by 0 bases, with 7 bases between. This CDR3 reads CSVLISTDTQYF. CDR3 bases: TGCAGCGTACTGATTAGCACAGATACGCAGTATTTT.